This entry features one T cell receptor beta chain sequence. No antigen is known for it. This entry belongs to a study of cytomegalovirus exposure and HLA in healthy donors. This CDR3 spans 15 amino acids. V was trimmed by 0 bases and J by 0 bases, leaving 8 bases between them. Per germline, CDR1 ENHRY and CDR2 SYGVKD. PCR involved 60 Vbeta and 13 Jbeta primers. Generated by immunoSEQ multiplex PCR, the TCRdb table keeps only in-frame clones and is missing some. The table records under 110,000 clones, roughly three quarters of them present only once. Study observations and caveats: For cytomegalovirus status, the classifier reportedly gave diagnoses with high specificity and sensitivity.

The V and J genes are TRBV10-3 and TRBJ1-2; no firm D call. The sequence was obtained from a man in his forties in good health and CMV-seronegative. The material sequenced was PBMCs. In nucleotides, the CDR3 is TGTGCCATCAGTGAGTCGACAACTTCTAACTATGGCTACACCTTC. It specifies CAISESTTSNYGYTF.